The 7 T cell receptor beta chains listed next were all sequenced from one sample in a study of blood T cell repertoires in COVID-19. Method: immunoSEQ multiplex PCR; TCRdb's copy keeps in-frame clones and lacks some. The table lists over 400,000 clones, about 85% of them singletons. Sequenced input: PBMCs or T cells enriched from blood (not recorded which). The receptors stem from a woman between 55 and 75 years old who had recovered from COVID-19.

This chain connects TRBV20-1 to TRBJ1-2, with D uncertain. Trimming removed 6 bases from V and 6 bases from J, with 5 bases in between. The CDR3 extends over 9 amino acids. Germline V gene sequence: CDR1 DFQATT, CDR2 SNEGSKA (reference sequence). The CDR3 DNA reads TGCAGTGCCAACAATGGCTACACCTTC. As protein: CSANNGYTF.

V gene TRBV5-1 combines with J gene TRBJ2-1; TRBD2 aligns across 10 bases. V trimming: 3 bases; J trimming: 3 bases; junction bases outside the gene matches: 9. The V gene's germline CDR1 is SGHRS and CDR2 YFSETQ. The CDR3 is 17 amino acids. CDR3 DNA sequence: TGCGCCAGCAGCTCCACGGTTAGCGGGGGGTTCTACAATGAGCAGTTCTTC. This encodes CASSSTVSGGFYNEQFF.

The chain couples TRBV11-2 to TRBJ1-2; 9 bases are shared with TRBD1. The trim removed 3 bases at V and 4 bases at J, leaving 6 bases unmatched. This CDR3 region has 15 residues. From germline, CDR1 is SGHAT and CDR2 FQNNGV. CDR3 residues: CASSLDRGNIYGYTF. The CDR3, as DNA: TGTGCCAGCAGCTTGGACAGGGGTAACATCTATGGCTACACCTTC. The complete variable domain, with remaining parts taken from reference TRBV11-2 and TRBJ1-2, reads EAGVAQSPRYKIIEKRQSVAFWCNPISGHATLYWYQQILGQGPKLLIQFQNNGVVDDSQLPKDRFSAERLKGVDSTLKIQPAKLEDSAVYLCASSLDRGNIYGYTFGSGTRLTVV.

V is TRBV3-1 (or the pseudogene TRBV3-2) and J is TRBJ2-3, with 11 bases matching TRBD2. The trim removed 1 base at V and 5 bases at J, leaving 5 bases unmatched. Germline V gene sequence: CDR1 LGHDT, CDR2 YNNKEL (reference sequence). This CDR3 comprises 16 residues. The CDR3 nucleotides are TGTGCCAGCAGCCAAGTAGCGGGGGGGCGGGGAGATACGCAGTATTTT. Protein: CASSQVAGGRGDTQYF.

The chain carries TRBV27 and TRBJ2-5; tentatively, D is TRBD2 (6 bases). With 0 bases removed from V and 3 bases from J, the gap between germline ends came to 14 bases. CDR1 is MNHEY, CDR2 SMNVEV, per germline (reference sequence). The CDR3 has 16 residues. CDR3 residues: CASSLSRGTGEETQYF. The CDR3 nucleotides are TGTGCCAGCAGTTTATCGCGGGGCACTGGAGAAGAGACCCAGTACTTC.

The V and J genes are TRBV24-1 and TRBJ2-2; a possible D gene is TRBD2 (5 bases). V lost 3 bases, J lost 3 bases, and 10 bases lay in between. CDR3 length equals 15 residues. CDR1 is KGHDR and CDR2 is SFDVKD in the germline V gene. CDR3 amino acids: CATSDMTGDTGELFF. CDR3 coding DNA: TGTGCCACCAGTGATATGACCGGGGACACCGGGGAGCTGTTTTTT.

The genes are TRBV21-1 and TRBJ2-2; TRBD1, as called in the table, went unchecked against the DNA. TRBV21-1 is a pseudogene locus. The CDR3 runs to 20 residues. The CDR3 spells CASSTDPSNLQGSNTGELFF. CDR3 bases: TGTGCCAGCAGTACCGACCCGTCAAATCTACAGGGGTCAAACACCGGGGAGCTGTTTTTT.